This record covers a single T cell receptor beta chain. Antigen unknown. Germline is not matched at one junction end, which may reflect a read error. This sample is part of a study of cytomegalovirus exposure and HLA in healthy donors. Study context: Genetic ancestry analysis placed about 76% of the 410 or so donors that were genotyped in the Caucasian-associated cluster. The study's findings and limits: Fewer N-insertions (relative to the roughly 730-donor mean) were reportedly seen in an Asian-associated ancestry cluster in a later analysis.

Germline values: CDR1 SGHRS, CDR2 YFSETQ. This CDR3 is 14 amino acids long. PCR involved 60 Vbeta and 13 Jbeta primers. Sequencing used immunoSEQ multiplex PCR; TCRdb keeps in-frame clones, though not all of them. This sample has some 250,000 clones, with 82% found just once. Sequencing was carried out using PBMCs. The gene calls are TRBV5-1 and TRBJ2-3; D is unclear. The origin of this receptor is a middle-aged woman in good health and CMV-seropositive. Here the CDR3 reads CASSLAATADTRYF. The CDR3 nucleotides read TGCGCCAGCAGCTTGGCCGCGACGGCGGATACGCGGTATTTT.